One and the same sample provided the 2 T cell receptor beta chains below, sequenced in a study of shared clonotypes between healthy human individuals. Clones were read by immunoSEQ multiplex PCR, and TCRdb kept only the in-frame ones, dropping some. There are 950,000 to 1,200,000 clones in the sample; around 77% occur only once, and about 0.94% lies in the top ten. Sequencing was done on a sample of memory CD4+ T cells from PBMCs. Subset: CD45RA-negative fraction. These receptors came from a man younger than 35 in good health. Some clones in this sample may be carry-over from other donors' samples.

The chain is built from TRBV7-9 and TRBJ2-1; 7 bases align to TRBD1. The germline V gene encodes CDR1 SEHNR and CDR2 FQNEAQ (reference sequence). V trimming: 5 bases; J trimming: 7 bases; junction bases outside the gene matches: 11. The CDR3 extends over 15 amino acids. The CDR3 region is CASSARQGVVNEQFF. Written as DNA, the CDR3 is TGTGCCAGCAGCGCACGACAGGGTGTGGTGAATGAGCAGTTCTTC.

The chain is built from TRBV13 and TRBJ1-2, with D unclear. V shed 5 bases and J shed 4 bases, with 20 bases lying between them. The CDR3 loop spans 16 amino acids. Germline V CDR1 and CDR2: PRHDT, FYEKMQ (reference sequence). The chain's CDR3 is CASSAIKLPPIYGYTF. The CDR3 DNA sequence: TGTGCCAGCAGCGCGATAAAACTCCCACCTATCTATGGCTACACCTTC.